This TCR beta chain was sequenced for a study of memory CD4+ T cells and cytomegalovirus serostatus. Study-wide findings and caveats: CMV serostatus prediction reached median AUC about 0.95, or 0.9 with US-trained model.

The table came from immunoSEQ multiplex PCR; TCRdb's copy has only in-frame clones and leaves some out. The sample records 84,000 or so clones, approximately 84% being singletons. The sample holds one count of this clone. The target antigen is unknown. CDR1 and CDR2 (germline): SGHAT, FQNNGV. The CDR3 is made up of 13 amino acids. Trimming took off 4 bases at V and 4 bases at J, with 10 bases between the two ends. The sort gate was single viable CD3+CD4+CD8-CD45RO+ cells for memory CD4+ T cells. After thawing, CD4+ T cells were positively selected. Sequenced sample: memory CD4+ T cells from blood. This TCR was sampled from an adult in good health and CMV-seronegative. This chain connects TRBV11-2 to TRBJ1-1; no firm D call. CDR3 protein: CASSYNRGTEAFF. For the CDR3, the DNA is TGTGCCAGCAGCTACAACAGAGGCACTGAAGCTTTCTTT.